This section outlines one TCR beta chain sequence together with its context. Its antigen is still unknown. Trimming cost V 1 base and J 3 bases, with 17 bases left between them. In germline, CDR1 is LGHNA, CDR2 YNFKEQ. This CDR3 spans 17 amino acids. TCRdb used MiXCR to reprocess the 5' RACE reads, holding one entry per CDR3 protein. The repertoire consists of some 340,000 distinct CDR3 sequences, with over 10% occurring once and the leading ten covering 20% to 25%. This entry is derived from a study of T-cell memory formation after mild COVID-19. Study summary: Clusters of TCRs were largely donor specific.

Study-level points and caveats: Most CD4+ clones that shrank were in CM and EM, while CD8+ ones turned up in EMRA.

V gene TRBV4-2 combines with J gene TRBJ2-3; a weak D match, TRBD1 (5 bases). Sequenced input: PBMCs or a T cell subset sorted from them (not recorded which). The receptor comes from a young man who had mild COVID-19 (a few samples of this study predate the infection). Cell type and time point are not known. CDR3 nucleotide sequence: TGTGCCAGCAGCCAAGGCTTAGGGGATATATGGACAGATACGCAGTATTTT. This encodes CASSQGLGDIWTDTQYF.